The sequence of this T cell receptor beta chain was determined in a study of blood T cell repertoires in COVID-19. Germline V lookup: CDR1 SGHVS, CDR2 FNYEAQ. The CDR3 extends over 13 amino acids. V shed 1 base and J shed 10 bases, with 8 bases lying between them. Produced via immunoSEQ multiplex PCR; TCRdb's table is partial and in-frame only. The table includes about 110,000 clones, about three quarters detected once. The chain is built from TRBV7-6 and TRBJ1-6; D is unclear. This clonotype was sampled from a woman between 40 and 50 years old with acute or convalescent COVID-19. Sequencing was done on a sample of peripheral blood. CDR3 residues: CASSLEVSSPLHF. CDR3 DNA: TGTGCCAGCAGCTTAGAGGTTAGCTCACCCCTCCACTTT.